This TCR beta chain was found in a study of blood T cell repertoires in COVID-19. Overall study context: Whether acute or convalescent, the COVID-19 samples came from the United States, Italy and Spain. The cDNA or gDNA used as material had been derived from T cells, B-cell-depleted T cells, or PBMCs.

The authors' processing: Amplification with reference gene primers provided the estimates of nucleated cell counts. Libraries were prepared by immunoSEQ multiplex PCR; TCRdb keeps only in-frame clonotypes and omits some of them. The V and J calls and clone size come from that table; D and trimming were worked out from the DNA. The profile shows 100,000 to 150,000 clones, 83% of them singletons. The CDR3 loop spans 15 amino acids. Germline lookup yields CDR1 SGHTS and CDR2 YDEGEE. Trimming took 4 bases from V and 0 from J, leaving 11 bases between them. Specimen: peripheral blood. The receptor's source is an elderly man with active or convalescent COVID-19. V is TRBV5-8 and J is TRBJ2-4; the D gene is possibly TRBD1 (5 bases). The DNA for the CDR3 is TGTGCCAGCAGCCATCGACAGATAGCCAAAAACATTCAGTACTTC. Translating gives CASSHRQIAKNIQYF.